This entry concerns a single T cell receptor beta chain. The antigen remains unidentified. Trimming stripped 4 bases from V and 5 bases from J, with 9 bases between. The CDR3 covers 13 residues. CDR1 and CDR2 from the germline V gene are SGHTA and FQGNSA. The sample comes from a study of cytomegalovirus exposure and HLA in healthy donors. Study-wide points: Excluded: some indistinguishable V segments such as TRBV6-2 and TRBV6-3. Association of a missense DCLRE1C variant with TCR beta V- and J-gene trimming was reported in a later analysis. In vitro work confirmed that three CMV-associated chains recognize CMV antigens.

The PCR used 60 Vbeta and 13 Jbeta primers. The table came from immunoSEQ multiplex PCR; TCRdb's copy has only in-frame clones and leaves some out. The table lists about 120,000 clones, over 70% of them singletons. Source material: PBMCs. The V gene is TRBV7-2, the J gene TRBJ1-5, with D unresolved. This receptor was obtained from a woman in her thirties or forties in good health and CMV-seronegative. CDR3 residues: CASSSQVDQPQHF. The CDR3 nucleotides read TGTGCCAGCAGCTCCCAGGTTGATCAGCCCCAGCATTTT.